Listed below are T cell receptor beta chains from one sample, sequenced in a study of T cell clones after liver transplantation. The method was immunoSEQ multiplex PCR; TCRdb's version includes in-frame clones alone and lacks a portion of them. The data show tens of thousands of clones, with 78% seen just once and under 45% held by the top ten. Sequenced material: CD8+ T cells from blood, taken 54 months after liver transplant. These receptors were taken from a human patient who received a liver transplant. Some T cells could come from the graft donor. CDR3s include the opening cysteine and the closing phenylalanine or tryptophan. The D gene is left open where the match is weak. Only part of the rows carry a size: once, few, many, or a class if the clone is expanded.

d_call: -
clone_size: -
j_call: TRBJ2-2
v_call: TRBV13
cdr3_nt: TGTGCCAGCAGCTTAACCGTCGGGGAGCTGTTTTTT
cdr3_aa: CASSLTVGELFF

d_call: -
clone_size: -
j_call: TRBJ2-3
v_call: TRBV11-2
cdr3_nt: TGTGCCAGCAGCTTTGGACCGATTAGCACAGATACGCAGTATTTT
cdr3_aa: CASSFGPISTDTQYF

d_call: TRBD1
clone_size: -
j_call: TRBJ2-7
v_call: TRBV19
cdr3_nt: TGTGCCAGTAGTATAGCCGGGACAGGTGAGCAGTACTTC
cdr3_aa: CASSIAGTGEQYF

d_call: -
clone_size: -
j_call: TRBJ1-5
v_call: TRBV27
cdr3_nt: TGTGCCAGCAGCTTGTTCCGGGCCCCATATAGCAATCAGCCCCAGCATTTT
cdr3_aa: CASSLFRAPYSNQPQHF

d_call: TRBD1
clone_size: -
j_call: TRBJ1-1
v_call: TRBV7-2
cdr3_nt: TGTGCCAGCAGCTTAGTTTCAGGGGGAAACACTGAAGCTTTCTTT
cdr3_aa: CASSLVSGGNTEAFF

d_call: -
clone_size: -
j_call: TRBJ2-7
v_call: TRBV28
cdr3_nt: TGTGCCAGCAGTAAGCAGGGAGCCTACGAGCAGTACTTC
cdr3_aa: CASSKQGAYEQYF

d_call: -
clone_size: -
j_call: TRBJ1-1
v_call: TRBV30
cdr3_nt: TGTGCCTGGAGCTATGAATCAGGGATGAACACTGAAGCTTTCTTT
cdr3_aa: CAWSYESGMNTEAFF

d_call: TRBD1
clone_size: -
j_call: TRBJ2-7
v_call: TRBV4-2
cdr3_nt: TGTGCCAGCAGCCTCTCAATCAGGGACAGCTCCTACGAGCAGTACTTC
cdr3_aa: CASSLSIRDSSYEQYF

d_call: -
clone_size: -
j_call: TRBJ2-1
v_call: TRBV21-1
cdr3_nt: TGTGCCAGCAGTGAAGTTTTACTACACCATTCCGACAATGAGCAGTTCTTC
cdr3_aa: CASSEVLLHHSDNEQFF

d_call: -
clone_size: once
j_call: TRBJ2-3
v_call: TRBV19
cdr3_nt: TGTGCCAGTAGTATAGAGGGCCAGGGTGGCACAGATACGCAGTATTTT
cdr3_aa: CASSIEGQGGTDTQYF

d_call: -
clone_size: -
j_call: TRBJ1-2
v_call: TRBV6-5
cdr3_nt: TGTGCCAGCTCCGCGGAAGCCTATGGCTACACCTTC
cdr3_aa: CASSAEAYGYTF

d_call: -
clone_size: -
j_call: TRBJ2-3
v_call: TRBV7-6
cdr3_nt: TGTGCCAGCAGCTTCGGTAGTGATACGCAGTATTTT
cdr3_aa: CASSFGSDTQYF

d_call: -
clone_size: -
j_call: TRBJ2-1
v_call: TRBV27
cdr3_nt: TGTGCCAGCAGTTTAGCGGGTTTGGGGGAGCAGTTCTTC
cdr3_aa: CASSLAGLGEQFF

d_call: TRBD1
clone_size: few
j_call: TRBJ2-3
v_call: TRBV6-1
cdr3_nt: TGTGCCAGCAGAGGACAGGGTAGCACAGATACGCAGTATTTT
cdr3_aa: CASRGQGSTDTQYF

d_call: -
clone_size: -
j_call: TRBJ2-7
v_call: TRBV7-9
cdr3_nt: TGTGCCAGCAGCTTAGCCGGGGACCCCTACGAGCAGTACTTC
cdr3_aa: CASSLAGDPYEQYF

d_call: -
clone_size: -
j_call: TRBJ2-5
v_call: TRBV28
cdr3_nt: TGTGCCAGCAGTTTAGTAACAGGAGAGACCCAGTACTTC
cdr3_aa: CASSLVTGETQYF

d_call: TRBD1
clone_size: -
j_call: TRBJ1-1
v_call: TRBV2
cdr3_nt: TGTGCCAGCAGCGCCGACAGGGGATGGACTGAAGCTTTCTTT
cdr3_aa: CASSADRGWTEAFF

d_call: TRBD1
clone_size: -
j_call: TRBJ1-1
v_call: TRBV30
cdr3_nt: TGTGCCTGGAGTACCGGGACAGGGATGAACACTGAAGCTTTCTTT
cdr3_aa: CAWSTGTGMNTEAFF

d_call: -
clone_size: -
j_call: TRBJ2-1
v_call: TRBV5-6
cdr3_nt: TGTGCCAGCAGCGAATTACAGGGATACAGCTCCTACAATGAGCAGTTCTTC
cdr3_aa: CASSELQGYSSYNEQFF

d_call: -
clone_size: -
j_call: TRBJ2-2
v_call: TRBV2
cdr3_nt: TGTGCCAGCATACGCCGGGACAACCTGAACACCGGGGAGCTGTTTTTT
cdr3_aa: CASIRRDNLNTGELFF

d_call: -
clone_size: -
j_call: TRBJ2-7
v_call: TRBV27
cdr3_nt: TGTGCCAGCAGTTCTCCAGGGGTCGAGCAGTACTTC
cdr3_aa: CASSSPGVEQYF

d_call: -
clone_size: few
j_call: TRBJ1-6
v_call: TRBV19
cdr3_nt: TGTGCCAGTGCATTCGGGGGGAGTTCACCCCTCCACTTT
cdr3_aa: CASAFGGSSPLHF

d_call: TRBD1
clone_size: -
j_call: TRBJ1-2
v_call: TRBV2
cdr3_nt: TGTGCCAGCAGTCCTACGACAGGGGCAGGCTATGGCTACACCTTC
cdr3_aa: CASSPTTGAGYGYTF

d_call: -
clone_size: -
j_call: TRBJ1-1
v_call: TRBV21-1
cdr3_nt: TGTGCCATCGAGACCCGGGGGAACACTGAAGCTTTCTTT
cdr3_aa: CAIETRGNTEAFF

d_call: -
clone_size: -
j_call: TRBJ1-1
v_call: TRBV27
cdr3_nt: TGTGCCAGCAGTCCAGGGGCCACTGAAGCTTTCTTT
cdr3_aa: CASSPGATEAFF

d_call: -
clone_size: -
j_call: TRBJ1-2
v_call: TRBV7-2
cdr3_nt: TGTGCCAGCAGCCAGGCAGGGAGGGGCTATGGCTACACCTTC
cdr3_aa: CASSQAGRGYGYTF

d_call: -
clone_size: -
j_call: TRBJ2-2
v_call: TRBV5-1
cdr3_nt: TGCGCCAGCAGCTGGCCCCCGGGGGAGCTGTTTTTT
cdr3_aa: CASSWPPGELFF

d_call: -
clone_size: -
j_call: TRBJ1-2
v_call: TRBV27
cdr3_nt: TGTGCCAGCAGTCCCAATCCGGGTACCGCTAACTATGGCTACACCTTC
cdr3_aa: CASSPNPGTANYGYTF

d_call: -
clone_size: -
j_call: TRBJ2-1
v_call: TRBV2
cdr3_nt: TGTGCCAGCAGAGTCGGGCATGAGCAGTTCTTC
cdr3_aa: CASRVGHEQFF

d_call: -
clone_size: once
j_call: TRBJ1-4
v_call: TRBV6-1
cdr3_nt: TGTGCCAGCAGTCAACCGGAGGGGGAGAAAAAACTGTTTTTT
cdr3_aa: CASSQPEGEKKLFF

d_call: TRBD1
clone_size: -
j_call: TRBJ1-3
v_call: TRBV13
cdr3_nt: TGTGCCAGCAGCCCAAATCCCGGGACAGAGTTTGGAAACACCATATATTTT
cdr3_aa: CASSPNPGTEFGNTIYF

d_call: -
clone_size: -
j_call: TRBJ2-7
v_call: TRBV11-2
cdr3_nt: TGTGCCAGCAGCATCTCTCAGGGTAACGAGCAGTACTTC
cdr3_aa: CASSISQGNEQYF

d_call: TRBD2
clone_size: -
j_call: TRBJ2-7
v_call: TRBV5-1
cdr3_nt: TGCGCCAGCAGCTACGGACTAGCGGGGGCCGGGTACGAGCAGTACTTC
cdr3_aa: CASSYGLAGAGYEQYF

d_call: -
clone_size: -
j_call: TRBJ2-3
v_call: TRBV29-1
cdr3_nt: TGCAGCGTTGATCCGGTATTGGGGGCCGGCACAGATACGCAGTATTTT
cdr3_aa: CSVDPVLGAGTDTQYF

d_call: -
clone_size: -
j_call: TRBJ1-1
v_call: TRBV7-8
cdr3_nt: TGTGCCAGCAGCTTGAGGGGGGCCGCGAACACTGAAGCTTTCTTT
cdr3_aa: CASSLRGAANTEAFF

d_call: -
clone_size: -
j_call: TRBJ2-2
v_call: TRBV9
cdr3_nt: TGTGCCAGCAGCGTAGCTGGGGATGGCACCGGGGAGCTGTTTTTT
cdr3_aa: CASSVAGDGTGELFF

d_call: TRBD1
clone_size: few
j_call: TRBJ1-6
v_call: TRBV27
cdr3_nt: TGTGCCAGCAGCCTCGACAGGGGAAGTTCACCCCTCCACTTT
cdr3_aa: CASSLDRGSSPLHF

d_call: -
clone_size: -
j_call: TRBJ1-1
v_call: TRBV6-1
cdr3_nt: TGTGCCAGCAGTGAACGGGGGGGCACTGAAGCTTTCTTT
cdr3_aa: CASSERGGTEAFF

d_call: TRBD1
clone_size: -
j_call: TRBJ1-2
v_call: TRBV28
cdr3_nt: TGTGCCAGCAGTTTGCAGGGGGCGACGGGCTACACCTTC
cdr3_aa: CASSLQGATGYTF

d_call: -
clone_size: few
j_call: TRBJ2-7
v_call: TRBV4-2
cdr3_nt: TGTGCCAGCAGCCAAGTTAGAGGGTCGCGGGAGCAGTACTTC
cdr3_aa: CASSQVRGSREQYF

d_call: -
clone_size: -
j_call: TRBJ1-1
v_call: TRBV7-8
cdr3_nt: TGTGCCAGCAGCTTAGGCTGGGGGAACACTGAAGCTTTCTTT
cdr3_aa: CASSLGWGNTEAFF

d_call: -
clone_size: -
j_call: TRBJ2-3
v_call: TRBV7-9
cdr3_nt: TGTGCCGGGCTTAACAGGGATCAACCTGGGGATACGCAGTATTTT
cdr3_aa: CAGLNRDQPGDTQYF

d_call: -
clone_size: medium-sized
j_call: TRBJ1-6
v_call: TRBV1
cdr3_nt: TGCACCAGCAGCCAAGACAGGGACAGGGAAATATTGAATTCACCCCTCCACTTT
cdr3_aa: CTSSQDRDREILNSPLHF

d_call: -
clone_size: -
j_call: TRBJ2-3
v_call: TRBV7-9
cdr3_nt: TGTGCCAGCAGCTTAGTTGAGACGCGGACAGATACGCAGTATTTT
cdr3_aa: CASSLVETRTDTQYF

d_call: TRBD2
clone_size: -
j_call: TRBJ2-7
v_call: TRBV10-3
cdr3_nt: TGTGCCATCAGTGAGTCTTGGCTAGCGGGGGGCGCAGACTACGAGCAGTACTTC
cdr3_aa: CAISESWLAGGADYEQYF

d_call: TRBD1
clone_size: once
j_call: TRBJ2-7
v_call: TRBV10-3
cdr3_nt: TGTGCCATCAGTGAGGGGACAGGGGCCTACGAGCAGTACTTC
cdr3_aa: CAISEGTGAYEQYF